The clone carrying this T cell receptor beta chain was counted ten times or more. PBMCs stemmed from under 11 ml fresh peripheral blood. Authors of the study amplified TCR beta CDR3 regions from RNA transcripts. Using the HTBI primer set, a first-round RT-PCR was run on the TCR CDR3. TCRdb used MiXCR to reprocess the multiplex PCR reads, holding one entry per CDR3 protein. The sample has some 250,000 distinct CDR3 sequences, 13% to 15% seen once; the top ten hold about an eighth. V was trimmed by 8 bases and J by 0 bases, leaving 17 bases between them. The CDR3 sequence is 16 residues long. Germline lookup yields CDR1 MDHEN and CDR2 SYDVKM. The data originate from a study of T cells in Graves' hyperthyroidism and ophthalmopathy. Study-wide context: Peripheral blood was collected at initial diagnosis, before any treatment.

The material sequenced was blood. The chain links TRBV28 to TRBJ2-1; perhaps TRBD2 as D (5 bases). The TCR was taken from a woman in her 40s with Graves' hyperthyroidism that later progressed to Graves' ophthalmopathy. The CDR3: CASYSIKRSSYNEQFF. For the CDR3, the DNA is TGTGCCAGCTACTCTATAAAGCGGTCCTCCTACAATGAGCAGTTCTTC.